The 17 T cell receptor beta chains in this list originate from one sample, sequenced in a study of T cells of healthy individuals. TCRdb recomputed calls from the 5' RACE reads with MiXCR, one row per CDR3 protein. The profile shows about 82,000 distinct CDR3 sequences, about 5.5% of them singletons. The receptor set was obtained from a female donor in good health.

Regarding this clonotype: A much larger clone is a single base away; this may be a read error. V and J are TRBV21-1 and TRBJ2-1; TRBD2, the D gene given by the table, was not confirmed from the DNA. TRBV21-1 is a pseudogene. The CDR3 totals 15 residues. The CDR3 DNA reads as TGTGCCAGCAGCAAAGTGGGACTAGCGGGAAATGAGCAGTTCTTC. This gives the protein CASSKVGLAGNEQFF.

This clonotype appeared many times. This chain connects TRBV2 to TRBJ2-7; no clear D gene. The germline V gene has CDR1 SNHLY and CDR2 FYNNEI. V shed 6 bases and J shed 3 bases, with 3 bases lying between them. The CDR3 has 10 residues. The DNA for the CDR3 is TGTGCCAGCAGAGTCTACGAGCAGTACTTC. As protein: CASRVYEQYF.

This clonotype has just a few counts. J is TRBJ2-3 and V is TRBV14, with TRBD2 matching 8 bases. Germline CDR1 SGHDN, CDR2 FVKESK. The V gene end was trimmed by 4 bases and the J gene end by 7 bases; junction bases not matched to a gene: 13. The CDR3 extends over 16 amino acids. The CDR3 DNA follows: TGTGCCAGCAGCCCCTTGGCGGGAGGATCGGTATATACGCAGTATTTT. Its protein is CASSPLAGGSVYTQYF.

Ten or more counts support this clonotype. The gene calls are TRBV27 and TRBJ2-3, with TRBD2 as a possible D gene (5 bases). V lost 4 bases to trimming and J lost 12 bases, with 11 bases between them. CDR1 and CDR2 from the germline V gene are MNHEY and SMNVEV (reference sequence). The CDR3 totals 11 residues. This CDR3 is CASSSRAVQYF. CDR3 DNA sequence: TGTGCCAGCAGTTCGCGGGCGGTCCAGTATTTT.

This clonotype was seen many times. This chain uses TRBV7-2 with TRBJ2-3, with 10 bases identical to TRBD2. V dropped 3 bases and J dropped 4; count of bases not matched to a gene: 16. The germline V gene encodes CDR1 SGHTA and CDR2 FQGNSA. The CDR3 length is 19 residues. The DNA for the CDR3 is TGTGCCAGCAGCTTTATATCAGCCTGGGCTAGCGGGAGTTCAGATACGCAGTATTTT. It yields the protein CASSFISAWASGSSDTQYF.

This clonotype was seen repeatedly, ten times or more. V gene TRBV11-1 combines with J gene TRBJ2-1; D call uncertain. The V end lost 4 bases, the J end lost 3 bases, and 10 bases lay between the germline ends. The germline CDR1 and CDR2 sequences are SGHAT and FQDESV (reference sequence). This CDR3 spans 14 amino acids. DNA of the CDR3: TGTGCCAGCAGCTACGGCAGATTCTACAATGAGCAGTTCTTC. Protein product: CASSYGRFYNEQFF.

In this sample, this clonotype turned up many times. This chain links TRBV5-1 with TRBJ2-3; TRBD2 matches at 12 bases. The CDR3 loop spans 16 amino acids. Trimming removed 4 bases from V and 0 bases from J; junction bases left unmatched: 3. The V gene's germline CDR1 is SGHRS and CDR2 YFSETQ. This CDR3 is CASSPGTSGSTDTQYF. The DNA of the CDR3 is TGCGCCAGCAGCCCGGGGACTAGCGGGAGCACAGATACGCAGTATTTT.

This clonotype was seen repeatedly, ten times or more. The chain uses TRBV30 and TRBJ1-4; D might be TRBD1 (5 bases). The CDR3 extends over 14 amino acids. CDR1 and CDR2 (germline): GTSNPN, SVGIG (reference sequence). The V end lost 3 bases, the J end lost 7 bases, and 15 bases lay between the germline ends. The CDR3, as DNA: TGTGCCTGGAGGGACCCAGGGTCTGGTGAAAAACTGTTTTTT. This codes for CAWRDPGSGEKLFF.

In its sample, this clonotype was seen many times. CDR3 nucleotides: TGTGCCATCAGTGAGGACCGGATCCAAGAGACCCAGTACTTC. This sequence encodes CAISEDRIQETQYF. The genes are TRBV10-3 and TRBJ2-5; the D is unclear. CDR3 length equals 14 residues. CDR1 is ENHRY and CDR2 is SYGVKD in the germline V gene. V lost 2 bases and J lost 1, with 8 bases in between.

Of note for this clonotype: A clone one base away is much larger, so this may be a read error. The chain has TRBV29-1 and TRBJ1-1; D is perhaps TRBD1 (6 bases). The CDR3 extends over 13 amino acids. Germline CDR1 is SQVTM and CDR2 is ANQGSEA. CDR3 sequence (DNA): TGCGGCTCCTGGACAGTACAGAACACTGAAGCTTTCTTT. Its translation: CGSWTVQNTEAFF. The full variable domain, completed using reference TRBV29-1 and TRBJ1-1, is SAVISQKPSRDICQRGTSLTIQCQVDSQVTMMFWYRQQPGQSLTLIATANQGSEATYESGFVIDKFPISRPNLTFSTLTVSNMSPEDSSIYLCGSWTVQNTEAFFGQGTRLTVV.

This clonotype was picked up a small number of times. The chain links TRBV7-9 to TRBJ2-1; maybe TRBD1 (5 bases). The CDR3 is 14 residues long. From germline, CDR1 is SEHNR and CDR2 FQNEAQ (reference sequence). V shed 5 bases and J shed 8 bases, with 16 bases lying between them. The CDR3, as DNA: TGTGCCAGCAGCCCCCCGGCTAGGGGCCATGAGCAGTTCTTC. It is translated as CASSPPARGHEQFF.

In nucleotides, the CDR3 is TGTGCCATCAGTGAGTCACTGGGGTTGGGGATAACTGAAGCTTTCTTT. Its protein is CAISESLGLGITEAFF. The chain has TRBV10-3 and TRBJ1-1; D remains ambiguous. CDR1 is ENHRY and CDR2 is SYGVKD in the germline V gene. Trimming took 0 bases from V and 5 from J, leaving 16 bases between them. The CDR3 covers 16 residues.

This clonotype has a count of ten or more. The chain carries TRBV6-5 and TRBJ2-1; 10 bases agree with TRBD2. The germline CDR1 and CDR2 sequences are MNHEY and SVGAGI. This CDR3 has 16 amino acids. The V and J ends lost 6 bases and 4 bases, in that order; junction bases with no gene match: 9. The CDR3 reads CASSRSGLAVYNEQFF. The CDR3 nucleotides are TGTGCCAGCAGCCGAAGTGGACTAGCGGTTTACAATGAGCAGTTCTTC.

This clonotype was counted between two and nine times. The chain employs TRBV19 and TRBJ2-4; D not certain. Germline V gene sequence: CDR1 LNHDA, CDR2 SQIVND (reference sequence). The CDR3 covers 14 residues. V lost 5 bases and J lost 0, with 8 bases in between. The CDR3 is CASSAYRAKNIQYF. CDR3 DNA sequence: TGTGCCAGTAGTGCCTACAGAGCCAAAAACATTCAGTACTTC.

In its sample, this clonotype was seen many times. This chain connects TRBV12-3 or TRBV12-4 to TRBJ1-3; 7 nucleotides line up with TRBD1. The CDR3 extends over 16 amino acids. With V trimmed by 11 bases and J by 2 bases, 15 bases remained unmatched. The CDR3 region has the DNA TGTGCCGTACGAACAGGGGACGGGGCGGCTGGAAACACCATATATTTT. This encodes CAVRTGDGAAGNTIYF.

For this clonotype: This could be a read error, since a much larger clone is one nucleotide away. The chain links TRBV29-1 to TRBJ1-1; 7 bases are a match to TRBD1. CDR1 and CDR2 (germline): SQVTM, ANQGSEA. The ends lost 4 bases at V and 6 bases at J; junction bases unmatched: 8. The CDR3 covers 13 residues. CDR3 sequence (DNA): TGCAGCGTTGTGGGGACAGTGGCCCCTGAAGCTTTCTTT. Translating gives CSVVGTVAPEAFF.

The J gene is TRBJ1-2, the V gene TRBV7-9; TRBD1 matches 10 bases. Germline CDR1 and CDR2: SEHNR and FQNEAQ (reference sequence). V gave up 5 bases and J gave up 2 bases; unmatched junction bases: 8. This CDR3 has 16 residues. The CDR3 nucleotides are TGTGCCAGCAGCCGACTCGACAGGGGGCAAAACTATGGCTACACCTTC. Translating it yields CASSRLDRGQNYGYTF.